The T cell receptor beta chain under discussion was sequenced for a study of blood T cell repertoires in COVID-19. Study information: COVID-19 samples collected from the United States, Italy and Spain covered acute and convalescent phases. In each case, the material was cDNA or gDNA derived from T cells, B-cell-depleted T cells, or PBMCs.

This clone occurred once. The CDR3 is made up of 16 amino acids. In the study's own analysis: Nucleated cell number was recorded as an estimate derived from reference gene primer amplification. Clones were read by immunoSEQ multiplex PCR, and TCRdb kept only the in-frame ones, dropping some. The V and J calls and clone size are taken from that table; D and trimming were inferred from the DNA. The repertoire holds about 190,000 clones, with approximately 79% as singletons. The clonotype was recovered from a man aged 25 to 40 with active or convalescent COVID-19. The J gene is TRBJ1-1, the V gene TRBV21-1; no DNA check was done on the table's D call, TRBD1. TRBV21-1 is a listed pseudogene. The specimen sequenced was peripheral blood. CDR3 sequence: CASSRTRQGGRAEAFF. The CDR3 nucleotides read TGTGCCAGCAGCAGAACCCGACAGGGTGGGCGCGCTGAAGCTTTCTTT.